This is a list of T cell receptor beta chains from one sample in a study of T cell repertoires in cytomegalovirus infection. TCRdb called the reads again in MiXCR, with one record for every CDR3 protein. The sample carries under 850,000 distinct CDR3 sequences, approximately 34% recorded once. The sequenced sample was PBMCs. These receptors came from a human donor in good health (CMV status not recorded). Some clones in this sample may be carry-over from other donors' samples. The CDR3 runs from the conserved cysteine through the conserved F or W. Each record gives: J gene, V gene, D gene, clone size, CDR3 protein, CDR3 DNA. D genes are given only for firm matches. Clone size is stated in some rows and not others, as once, few, many or a class when expanded.

TRBJ1-1	TRBV7-2	.	.	CASSLGLGIVLNTEAFF	TGTGCCAGCAGCTTAGGTCTGGGGATAGTGCTGAACACTGAAGCTTTCTTT
TRBJ1-1	TRBV5-6	TRBD1	once	CASSKLDRGDTEAFF	TGTGCCAGCAGCAAGCTCGACAGGGGTGACACTGAAGCTTTCTTT
TRBJ1-1	TRBV5-1	.	.	CPSSRVGSDEAFF	TGCCCCAGCAGCCGAGTTGGTAGCGATGAAGCTTTCTTT
TRBJ2-2	TRBV20-1	.	.	CSARESGGTGELFF	TGCAGTGCTAGAGAATCCGGGGGAACCGGGGAGCTGTTTTTT
TRBJ2-1	TRBV28	.	.	CASRGAGAMSSGQFF	TGTGCCAGCAGAGGGGCAGGGGCCATGAGTAGTGGACAGTTCTTC
TRBJ1-2	TRBV19	.	.	CASSISSGIGYGYTF	TGTGCCAGTAGTATCAGCTCGGGTATCGGCTATGGCTACACCTTC
TRBJ1-2	TRBV28	.	.	CASSLTVGAGNYGYTF	TGTGCCAGCAGTTTAACTGTTGGGGCAGGGAACTATGGCTACACCTTC
TRBJ1-2	TRBV28	.	.	CASSVGVGYTF	TGTGCCAGCAGTGTAGGGGTTGGCTACACCTTC
TRBJ2-2	TRBV11-3	.	.	CASSRTPATGELFF	TGTGCCAGCAGTCGGACACCTGCCACCGGGGAGCTGTTTTTT
TRBJ1-1	TRBV7-9	.	.	CASSWGDLNTEAFF	TGTGCCAGCAGCTGGGGCGACTTGAACACTGAAGCTTTCTTT
TRBJ2-5	TRBV7-8	TRBD1	many	CASSSTGRGWQETQYF	TGTGCCAGCAGCTCGACAGGGAGAGGTTGGCAAGAGACCCAGTACTTC
TRBJ1-1	TRBV6-5	.	.	CASSYRQGSLEAFF	TGTGCCAGCAGTTACCGCCAGGGAAGCCTAGAAGCTTTCTTT
TRBJ2-3	TRBV7-8	TRBD2	few	CASSLVSGRVGDTQYF	TGTGCCAGCAGCTTAGTAAGCGGGAGGGTAGGAGATACGCAGTATTTT
TRBJ2-1	TRBV28	.	many	CASSLSNEQFF	TGTGCCAGCAGTTTGAGCAATGAGCAGTTCTTC
TRBJ2-2	TRBV14	TRBD2	.	CASSQEMGLATGELFF	TGTGCCAGCAGCCAAGAAATGGGACTAGCCACCGGGGAGCTGTTTTTT
TRBJ2-2	TRBV6-1	TRBD1	few	CASSERFGSGGIGELFF	TGTGCCAGCAGTGAAAGATTTGGGTCAGGGGGCATCGGGGAGCTGTTTTTT
TRBJ2-2	TRBV12-3/TRBV12-4	TRBD2	few	CASILSGGTNTGELFF	TGTGCCAGCATTCTGAGCGGGGGGACGAACACCGGGGAGCTGTTTTTT
TRBJ2-5	TRBV28	.	few	CASSSQAGTQETQYF	TGTGCCAGCAGTTCCCAAGCAGGGACCCAAGAGACCCAGTACTTC
TRBJ2-1	TRBV7-2	.	.	CASSLGGNSNKQFF	TGTGCCAGCAGCTTAGGGGGGAATAGTAATAAGCAGTTCTTC
TRBJ1-2	TRBV28	.	.	CASTSLRWGLNYGYTF	TGTGCCAGCACCTCCCTTAGGTGGGGCCTCAACTATGGCTACACCTTC
TRBJ2-2	TRBV7-8	.	many	CASSSPFGTGELFF	TGTGCCAGCAGCTCGCCATTCGGGACCGGGGAGCTGTTTTTT
TRBJ1-2	TRBV20-1	TRBD1	.	CSARGAGDRGGYGYTF	TGCAGTGCTAGAGGGGCCGGGGACAGGGGTGGATATGGCTACACCTTC
TRBJ2-3	TRBV7-9	.	.	CDSSFPGQTTETQYF	TGTGACAGCAGCTTTCCTGGACAGACCACAGAAACGCAGTATTTT
TRBJ2-1	TRBV7-6	TRBD1	few	CASSLDRAAEQFF	TGTGCTAGCAGCTTAGACAGGGCCGCTGAGCAGTTCTTC
TRBJ2-7	TRBV27	.	.	CASTGTGSYEQYF	TGTGCCAGTACAGGGACTGGGTCCTACGAGCAGTACTTC
TRBJ2-1	TRBV7-2	.	.	CASSFSGTLSVNEQFF	TGTGCCAGCAGCTTCTCCGGGACACTCAGTGTTAATGAGCAGTTCTTC
TRBJ1-5	TRBV27	.	.	CASSQYAASNQPQHF	TGTGCCAGCAGTCAGTATGCGGCCTCGAATCAGCCCCAGCATTTT
TRBJ2-7	TRBV7-9	.	.	CASGPRPYEQYF	TGTGCCAGCGGCCCCCGGCCCTACGAGCAGTACTTC
TRBJ2-1	TRBV7-8	TRBD1	.	CASSPDAGTGGISIEQFF	TGTGCCAGCAGCCCTGACGCCGGGACAGGGGGTATTAGTATTGAGCAGTTCTTC
TRBJ2-1	TRBV7-3	.	many	CASSPPGPRSNEQFF	TGTGCCAGCAGCCCCCCAGGGCCCCGGAGCAATGAGCAGTTCTTC
TRBJ2-3	TRBV10-3	.	.	CAINIKRGGTDTQYF	TGTGCCATCAATATCAAAAGGGGCGGCACAGATACGCAGTATTTT
TRBJ1-2	TRBV27	.	.	CASSLRGEYYGYTF	TGTGCCAGCAGTTTGAGGGGGGAGTACTATGGCTACACCTTC
TRBJ2-7	TRBV7-6	TRBD2	.	CASSPAGGTSYEQYF	TGTGCCAGCAGCCCAGCGGGAGGGACCTCCTACGAGCAGTACTTC
TRBJ2-1	TRBV11-2	TRBD2	.	CASSLGAGFVHEQFF	TGTGCCAGCAGCTTAGGAGCGGGGTTTGTGCATGAGCAGTTCTTC
TRBJ1-1	TRBV12-5	.	.	CASGSPTEAFF	TGTGCTAGTGGTTCCCCCACTGAAGCTTTCTTT
TRBJ1-2	TRBV9	.	.	CASAAQPKGYGYTF	TGTGCCAGCGCTGCACAACCCAAGGGCTATGGCTACACCTTC
TRBJ2-7	TRBV6-5	.	few	CASSYVQGYEQYF	TGTGCCAGCAGTTACGTACAGGGCTACGAGCAGTACTTC
TRBJ2-1	TRBV27	.	.	CASSLFSSNPNNEQFF	TGTGCCAGCAGTTTATTCTCGTCTAACCCGAACAATGAGCAGTTCTTC
TRBJ1-2	TRBV5-4	.	.	CASSLASGYANYGYTF	TGTGCCAGCAGCTTGGCTTCGGGCTACGCTAACTATGGCTACACCTTC
TRBJ2-7	TRBV11-2	.	.	CASSLVGLAFFIPNEQYF	TGTGCCAGCAGCTTAGTGGGACTGGCCTTTTTTATCCCCAACGAGCAGTACTTC
TRBJ2-7	TRBV29-1	TRBD1	.	CSGKGQNYEQYF	TGCAGCGGTAAGGGACAGAACTACGAGCAGTACTTC
TRBJ2-3	TRBV27	.	.	CASSQPLGRGSKDTQYF	TGTGCCAGCAGCCAACCCCTCGGACGAGGTAGCAAAGATACGCAGTATTTT